These 9 T cell receptor beta chains originate from one sample sequenced in a study of blood T cell repertoires in COVID-19. Assay: immunoSEQ multiplex PCR; the TCRdb copy retains only in-frame clones and omits some. The sample carries about 24,000 clones, roughly nine tenths recorded once. The sequencing input was peripheral blood. These receptors all come from a man aged 50 or older with active COVID-19.

The chain links TRBV7-2 to TRBJ1-2; D might be TRBD1 (5 bases). Per germline, CDR1 SGHTA and CDR2 FQGNSA. The CDR3 covers 15 residues. V lost 5 bases to trimming and J lost 2 bases, with 15 bases between them. The CDR3 nucleotides are TGTGCCAGCAGCCCTAGGGACGGGAGAAACTATGGCTACACCTTC. Translation: CASSPRDGRNYGYTF.

This CDR3 reads CASRRQGGEQFF. In DNA, the CDR3 is TGTGCCAGCAGACGACAGGGGGGCGAGCAGTTCTTC. This rearrangement joins TRBV27 to TRBJ2-1; 9 positions agree with TRBD1. Germline V gives CDR1 MNHEY, CDR2 SMNVEV (reference sequence). The CDR3 is 12 residues long. The ends lost 6 bases at V and 10 bases at J; junction bases unmatched: 4.

The chain is built from TRBV7-2 and TRBJ2-1, with 9 bases identical to TRBD2. CDR3 length: 15 residues. Losses at the gene ends were 5 bases for V and 7 bases for J; bases not matched to a gene: 9. The germline V gene encodes CDR1 SGHTA and CDR2 FQGNSA. In DNA, the CDR3 is TGTGCCAGCAGCATGCGGGGGGGCCTTTTGAATGAGCAGTTCTTC. Amino acids: CASSMRGGLLNEQFF.

The J gene is TRBJ2-7, the V gene TRBV25-1, with TRBD2 identical over 9 bases. The J segment lost 7 bases and the V segment lost 2 bases, leaving 3 bases of the junction unmatched. The germline CDR1 and CDR2 sequences are MGHDK and SYGVNS. The CDR3 contains 13 residues. CDR3: CASSEILAGEQYF. CDR3 DNA: TGTGCCAGCAGTGAAATTCTAGCGGGGGAGCAGTACTTC.

For this clone: One junction end disagrees with the germline gene, perhaps due to a read error. The V call is TRBV6-1, the J call TRBJ2-5; 7 nucleotides match TRBD2. This CDR3 comprises 15 residues. Germline CDR1 is MNHNS and CDR2 is SASEGT. Here the CDR3 reads CASREGGRAGETQYF. Here the CDR3 DNA reads TGTGCCAGCAGGGAAGGAGGGAGGGCTGGTGAGACCCAGTACTTC.

This rearrangement joins TRBV7-9 to TRBJ2-3; 16 nucleotides align to TRBD2. Germline CDR1 reads SEHNR; CDR2 reads FQNEAQ (reference sequence). J gave up 4 bases and V 4 bases, and 5 bases lay outside the gene matches. The CDR3 covers 17 residues. The CDR3 DNA sequence: TGTGCCAGCAGCTCGGGGACTAGCGGGAGGGCCTCAGATACGCAGTATTTT. Its protein product is CASSSGTSGRASDTQYF.

This clone was found once. This chain links TRBV9 with TRBJ1-2; possibly TRBD1 for D (6 bases). Germline CDR1 is SGDLS and CDR2 is YYNGEE. CDR3 length: 16 amino acids. Trimming took 4 bases from V and 0 from J, leaving 16 bases between them. The CDR3 sequence: CASSPYPGQANYGYTF. The CDR3 DNA sequence: TGTGCCAGCAGCCCTTATCCGGGACAAGCTAACTATGGCTACACCTTC.

Here the CDR3 reads CASSQGGAGEKLFF. CDR3 bases: TGTGCCAGCAGCCAAGGAGGGGCGGGGGAAAAACTGTTTTTT. V usage is TRBV3-1 (or the pseudogene TRBV3-2) and J usage is TRBJ1-4; a weak D match, TRBD1 (5 bases). Germline lookup yields CDR1 LGHDT and CDR2 YNNKEL (reference sequence). CDR3 length equals 14 residues. Trimming stripped 1 base from V and 8 bases from J, with 11 bases between.

This clone was detected only a few times. The rearrangement joins TRBV2 to TRBJ2-1; perhaps TRBD1 as D (5 bases). Germline loops: CDR1 SNHLY, CDR2 FYNNEI. This CDR3 region has 16 residues. V was shortened by 1 base and J by 0 bases, with 10 bases between the two germline ends. CDR3 region: CASSEEGLISYNEQFF. The CDR3 DNA reads TGTGCCAGCAGTGAAGAGGGGCTAATCTCCTACAATGAGCAGTTCTTC.